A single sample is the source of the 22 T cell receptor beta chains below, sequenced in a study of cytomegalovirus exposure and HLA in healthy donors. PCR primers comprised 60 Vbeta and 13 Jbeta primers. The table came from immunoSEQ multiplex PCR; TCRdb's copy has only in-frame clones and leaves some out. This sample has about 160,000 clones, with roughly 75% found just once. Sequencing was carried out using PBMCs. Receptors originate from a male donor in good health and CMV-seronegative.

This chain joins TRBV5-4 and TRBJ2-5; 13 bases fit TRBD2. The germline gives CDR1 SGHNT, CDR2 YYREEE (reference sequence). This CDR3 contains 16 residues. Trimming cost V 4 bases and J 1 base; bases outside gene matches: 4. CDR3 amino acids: CASSPGLAGVQETQYF. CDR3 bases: TGTGCCAGCAGCCCCGGACTAGCGGGGGTCCAAGAGACCCAGTACTTC.

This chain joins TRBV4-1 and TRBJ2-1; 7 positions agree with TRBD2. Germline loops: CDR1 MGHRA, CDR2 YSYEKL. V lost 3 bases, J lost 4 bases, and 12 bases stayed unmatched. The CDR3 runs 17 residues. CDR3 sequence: CASSQVPPPSGYNEQFF. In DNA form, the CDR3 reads TGCGCCAGCAGCCAGGTACCACCACCTAGCGGATACAATGAGCAGTTCTTC.

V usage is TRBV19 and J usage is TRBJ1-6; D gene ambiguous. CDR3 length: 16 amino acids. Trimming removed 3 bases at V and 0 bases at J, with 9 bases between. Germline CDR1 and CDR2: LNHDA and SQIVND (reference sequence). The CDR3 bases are TGTGCCAGTAGTATTCTAGGAGTCTCCTATAATTCACCCCTCCACTTT. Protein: CASSILGVSYNSPLHF.

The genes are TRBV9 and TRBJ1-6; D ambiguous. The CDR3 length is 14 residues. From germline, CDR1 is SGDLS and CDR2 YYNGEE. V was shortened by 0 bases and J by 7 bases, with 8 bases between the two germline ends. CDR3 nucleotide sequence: TGTGCCAGCAGCGTAGATGTGCAGAATTCACCCCTCCACTTT. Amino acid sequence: CASSVDVQNSPLHF.

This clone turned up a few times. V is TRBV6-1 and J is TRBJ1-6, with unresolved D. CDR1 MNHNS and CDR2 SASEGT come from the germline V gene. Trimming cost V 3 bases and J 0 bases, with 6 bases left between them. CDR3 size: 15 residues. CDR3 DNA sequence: TGTGCCAGCAGTGACGTGAGCTCCTATAATTCACCCCTCCACTTT. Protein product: CASSDVSSYNSPLHF.

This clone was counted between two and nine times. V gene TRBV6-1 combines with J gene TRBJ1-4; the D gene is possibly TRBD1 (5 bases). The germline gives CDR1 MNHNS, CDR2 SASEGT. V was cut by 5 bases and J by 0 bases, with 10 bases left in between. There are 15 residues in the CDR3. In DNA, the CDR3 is TGTGCCAGCAGTTCAGGGCCTGCAACTAATGAAAAACTGTTTTTT. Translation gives CASSSGPATNEKLFF.

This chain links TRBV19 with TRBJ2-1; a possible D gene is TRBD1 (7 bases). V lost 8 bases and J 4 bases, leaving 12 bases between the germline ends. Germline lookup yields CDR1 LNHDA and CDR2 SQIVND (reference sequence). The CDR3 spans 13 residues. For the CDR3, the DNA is TGTGCCAGTGGAGGGACAGTTTACAATGAGCAGTTCTTC. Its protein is CASGGTVYNEQFF.

The CDR3 DNA follows: TGTGCCAGCAGTCTTAGACAGGGCAATCAGCCCCAGCATTTT. This sequence encodes CASSLRQGNQPQHF. The chain recombines TRBV6-5 with TRBJ1-5; D is perhaps TRBD1 (6 bases). Germline CDR1 MNHEY, CDR2 SVGAGI. The V end lost 5 bases, the J end lost 2 bases, and 10 bases lay between the germline ends. The CDR3 extends over 14 amino acids.

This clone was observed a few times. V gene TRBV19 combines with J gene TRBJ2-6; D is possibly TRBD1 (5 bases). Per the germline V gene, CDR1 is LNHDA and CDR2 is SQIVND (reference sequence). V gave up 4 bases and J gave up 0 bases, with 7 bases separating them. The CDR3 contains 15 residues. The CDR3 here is CASSKQDSGANVLTF. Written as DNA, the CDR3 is TGTGCCAGTAGTAAACAGGACTCTGGGGCCAACGTCCTGACTTTC.

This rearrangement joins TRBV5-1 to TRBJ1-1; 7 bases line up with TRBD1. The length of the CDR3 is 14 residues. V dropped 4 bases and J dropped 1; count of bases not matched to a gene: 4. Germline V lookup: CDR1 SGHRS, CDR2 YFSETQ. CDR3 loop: CASSRRQGNTEAFF. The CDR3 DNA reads TGCGCCAGCAGCAGAAGACAGGGGAACACTGAAGCTTTCTTT.

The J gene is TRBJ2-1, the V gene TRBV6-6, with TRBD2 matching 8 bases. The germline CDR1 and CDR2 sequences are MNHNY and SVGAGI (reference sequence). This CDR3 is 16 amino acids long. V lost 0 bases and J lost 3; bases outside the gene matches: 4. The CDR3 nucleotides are TGTGCCAGCAGTTACTCGAGCGGGGGCCTCTACAATGAGCAGTTCTTC. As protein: CASSYSSGGLYNEQFF.

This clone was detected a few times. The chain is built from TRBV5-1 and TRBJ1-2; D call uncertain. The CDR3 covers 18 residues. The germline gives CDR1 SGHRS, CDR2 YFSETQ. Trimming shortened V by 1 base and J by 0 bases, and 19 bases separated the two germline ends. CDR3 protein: CASSLRGPTGSANYGYTF. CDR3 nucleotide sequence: TGCGCCAGCAGCTTGAGAGGCCCAACCGGATCTGCTAACTATGGCTACACCTTC.

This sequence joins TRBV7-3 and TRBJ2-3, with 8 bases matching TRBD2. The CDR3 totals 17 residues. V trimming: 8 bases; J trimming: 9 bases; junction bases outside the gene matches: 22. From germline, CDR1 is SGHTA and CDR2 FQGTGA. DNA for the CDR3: TGTGCCAGCTCGTTGTTCGGCGGGAGGAAGGGGGGGGACACGCAGTATTTT. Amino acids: CASSLFGGRKGGDTQYF.

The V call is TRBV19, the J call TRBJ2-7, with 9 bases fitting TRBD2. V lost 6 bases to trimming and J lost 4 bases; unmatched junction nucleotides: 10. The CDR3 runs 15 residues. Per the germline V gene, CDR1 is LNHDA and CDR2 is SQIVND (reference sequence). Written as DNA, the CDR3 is TGTGCCAGTAGCGCGACGGGACTAGCCCATTACGAGCAGTACTTC. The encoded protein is CASSATGLAHYEQYF.

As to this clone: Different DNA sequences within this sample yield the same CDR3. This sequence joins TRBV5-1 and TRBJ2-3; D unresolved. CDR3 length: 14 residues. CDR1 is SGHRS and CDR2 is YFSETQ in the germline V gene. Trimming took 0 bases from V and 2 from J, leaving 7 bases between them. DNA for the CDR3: TGCGCCAGCAGCTTGGGGCAGTCCACAGATACGCAGTATTTT. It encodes CASSLGQSTDTQYF. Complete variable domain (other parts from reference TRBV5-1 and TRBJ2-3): KAGVTQTPRYLIKTRGQQVTLSCSPISGHRSVSWYQQTPGQGLQFLFEYFSETQRNKGNFPGRFSGRQFSNSRSEMNVSTLELGDSALYLCASSLGQSTDTQYFGPGTRLTVL.

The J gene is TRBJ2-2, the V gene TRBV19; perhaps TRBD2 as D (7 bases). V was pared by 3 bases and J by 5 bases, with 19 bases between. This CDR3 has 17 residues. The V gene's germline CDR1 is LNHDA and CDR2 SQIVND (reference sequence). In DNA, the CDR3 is TGTGCCAGTAGTATTCTGGGGGGGCAGAGTCGGACCGGGGAGCTGTTTTTT. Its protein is CASSILGGQSRTGELFF.

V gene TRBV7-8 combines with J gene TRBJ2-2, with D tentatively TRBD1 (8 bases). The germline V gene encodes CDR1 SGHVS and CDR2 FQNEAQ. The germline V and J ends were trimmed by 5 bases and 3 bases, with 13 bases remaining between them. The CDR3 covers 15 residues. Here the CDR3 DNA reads TGTGCCAGCAGCGTTACAGGGGGGGACACCGGGGAGCTGTTTTTT. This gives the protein CASSVTGGDTGELFF. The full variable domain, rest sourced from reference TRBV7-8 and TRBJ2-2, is GAGVSQSPRYKVAKRGQDVALRCDPISGHVSLFWYQQALGQGPEFLTYFQNEAQLDKSGLPSDRFFAERPEGSVSTLKIQRTQQEDSAVYLCASSVTGGDTGELFFGEGSRLTVL.

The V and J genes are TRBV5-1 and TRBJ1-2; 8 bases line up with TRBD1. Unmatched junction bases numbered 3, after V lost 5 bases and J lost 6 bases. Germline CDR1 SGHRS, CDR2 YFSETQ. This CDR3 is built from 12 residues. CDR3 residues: CASRDREHGYTF. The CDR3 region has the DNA TGCGCCAGCAGGGACAGGGAGCATGGCTACACCTTC.

As DNA, the CDR3 is TGTGCCAGCAGCTTAAGACAGGGAACCGAGTCAATAGCCGGGGAGCTGTTTTTT. Protein sequence: CASSLRQGTESIAGELFF. This chain uses TRBV9 with TRBJ2-2; 7 positions agree with TRBD1. The CDR3 consists of 18 residues. The germline gives CDR1 SGDLS, CDR2 YYNGEE. Germline trimming cut 4 bases from V and 6 bases from J; bases unmatched to any gene: 18.

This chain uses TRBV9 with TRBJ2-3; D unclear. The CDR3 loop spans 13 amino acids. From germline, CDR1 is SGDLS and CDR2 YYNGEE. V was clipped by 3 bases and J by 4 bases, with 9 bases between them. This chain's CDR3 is CASSGQEADTQYF. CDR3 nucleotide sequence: TGTGCCAGCAGCGGTCAAGAGGCAGATACGCAGTATTTT.

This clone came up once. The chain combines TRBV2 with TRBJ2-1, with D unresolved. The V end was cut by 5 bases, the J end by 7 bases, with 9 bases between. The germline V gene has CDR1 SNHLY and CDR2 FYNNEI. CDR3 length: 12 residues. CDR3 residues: CASSIVRNEQFF. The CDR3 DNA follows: TGTGCCAGCAGTATCGTGCGGAATGAGCAGTTCTTC.

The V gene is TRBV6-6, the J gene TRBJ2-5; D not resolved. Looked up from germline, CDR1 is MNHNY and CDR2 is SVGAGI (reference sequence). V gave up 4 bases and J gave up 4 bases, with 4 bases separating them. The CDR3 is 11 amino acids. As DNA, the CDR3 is TGTGCCAGCAGTTCTTCAGAGACCCAGTACTTC. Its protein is CASSSSETQYF.